This TCR beta chain emerged from a study of T cell repertoires in cytomegalovirus infection (dated by TCRdb to about 2019). In the study overall: Because public TCR beta signatures pointed to carriage of CMV infection together with the matching HLA type, the HLA type of each donor mattered for the analysis. What the research found in general, with its limitations: Cumulative frequency of public TCR beta family members discriminated carriers of CMV infection plus the relevant HLA type in this cohort and an independent approximately 350-donor cohort. The ex vivo response was dominated by HLA-C-restricted CMV-specific TCR beta clonotypes, and the single most frequent clonotype in two of eight donors was supplied by these HLA-C-restricted clonotypes.

Sequenced using an Illumina HiSeq 1500. Using fastp trimming at Q25 and MiXCR clonotype assembly, TCRdb reanalyzed the public sequencing data and kept in-frame beta chains. Merged by CDR3 protein, the rows form single entries marked with the most common genes and DNA. The sample includes around 740,000 distinct CDR3 sequences, with roughly 36% observed a single time. The top ten hold 2.5% to 3% of the sample. Of note for this clonotype: Its target antigen remains unknown. Base qualities were left out, and no much larger clone turns up one base away.

The CDR3 spans 17 residues, from the cysteine through the phenylalanine. Of all the DNA, just the CDR3 is kept, 51 bases in frame from base 1. CDR1 and CDR2, looked up from the germline V gene, are SGHVS and FQNEAQ. V is shortened by 1 base, J by 7 bases, and the region joining them spans 19 bases. The chain was built from TRBV7-8 and TRBJ1-4; the best D guess is TRBD1, with 5 bases matching. The source is a human donor in good health (CMV status not recorded). Some clones in this sample may be carry-over from other donors' samples. The sequenced sample was PBMCs. The CDR3 protein is CASSLGRPQGRCEKLFF. The nucleotide sequence reads as follows: TGTGCCAGCAGCTTAGGACGACCTCAGGGAAGGTGTGAAAAACTGTTTTTT.